This is a list of T cell receptor beta chains from one sample in a study of graft-versus-host responses after intestinal transplantation. The data were produced by immunoSEQ multiplex PCR, yet TCRdb's version contains in-frame clones alone and is incomplete. The table shows 11,000 to 15,000 clones, with roughly 30% occurring only once. This material consisted of alloreactive CD4+ T cells from a mixed lymphocyte reaction culture, taken before intestinal transplant. These receptors were collected from a human patient who received an intestinal transplant. CDR3s include the opening cysteine and the closing phenylalanine or tryptophan. The D gene is left open where the match is weak. Only some rows state a clone size, as once, few, many or a class for expanded clones.

NA	TRBJ2-2	TRBV4-3	TRBD2	CASSLSFAGGAGELFF	TGCGCCAGCAGCCTGTCCTTTGCGGGAGGGGCCGGGGAGCTGTTTTTT
NA	TRBJ2-2	TRBV15	NA	CATSRDPLAVNTGELFF	TGTGCCACCAGCAGAGATCCACTAGCAGTTAACACCGGGGAGCTGTTTTTT
few	TRBJ2-3	TRBV6-5	NA	CASSYWGPDTQYF	TGTGCCAGCAGTTACTGGGGGCCAGATACGCAGTATTTT
few	TRBJ2-7	TRBV5-8	NA	CASSFWTDYEQYF	TGTGCCAGCAGCTTTTGGACAGACTACGAGCAGTACTTC
NA	TRBJ2-7	TRBV7-9	NA	CASSLLAQGEQYF	TGTGCCAGCAGCTTGCTAGCTCAAGGCGAGCAGTACTTC
NA	TRBJ2-5	TRBV5-4	TRBD1	CASSLQGARETQYF	TGTGCCAGCAGCTTGCAGGGGGCGCGGGAGACCCAGTACTTC
NA	TRBJ2-5	TRBV6-5	TRBD2	CASSVAGGRRAQYF	TGTGCCAGCAGTGTTGCGGGAGGCCGTCGGGCCCAGTACTTC
NA	TRBJ2-4	TRBV18	NA	CASGRSLAKNIQYF	TGTGCCAGCGGCCGGTCACTAGCCAAAAACATTCAGTACTTC
NA	TRBJ1-1	TRBV18	NA	CASSPRAENTEAFF	TGTGCCAGCTCACCGAGGGCGGAGAACACTGAAGCTTTCTTT
few	TRBJ2-7	TRBV5-4	NA	CASSKTGRSYEQYF	TGTGCCAGCAGTAAGACAGGGAGGTCCTACGAGCAGTACTTC
few	TRBJ2-2	TRBV18	TRBD2	CASSRPGGRNTGELFF	TGTGCCAGCTCCCGACCGGGGGGAAGGAACACCGGGGAGCTGTTTTTT
few	TRBJ1-3	TRBV28	NA	CASSLWSGTGNTIYF	TGTGCCAGCAGTTTATGGTCGGGGACGGGAAACACCATATATTTT
few	TRBJ2-3	TRBV5-1	NA	CANPRRPSTDTQYF	TGCGCCAACCCCAGGAGGCCTAGCACAGATACGCAGTATTTT
few	TRBJ2-4	TRBV28	NA	CASSPSLGLTKNIQYF	TGTGCCAGCAGTCCCTCCCTTGGGCTGACCAAAAACATTCAGTACTTC
NA	TRBJ2-1	TRBV18	NA	CASSKKGDLWDDEQFF	TGTGCCAGCTCTAAGAAAGGGGACCTATGGGACGATGAGCAGTTCTTC
few	TRBJ1-2	TRBV5-4	TRBD1	CASTRGFAVGGYTF	TGTGCCAGCACCAGGGGGTTTGCTGTTGGTGGCTACACCTTC
NA	TRBJ2-5	TRBV11-3	NA	CASSWGLQETQYF	TGTGCCAGCAGCTGGGGGTTGCAAGAGACCCAGTACTTC
few	TRBJ1-2	TRBV13	NA	CASSLVRDRLYGYTF	TGTGCCAGCAGCTTAGTCCGGGATCGCCTCTATGGCTACACCTTC
NA	TRBJ2-7	TRBV6-9	NA	CASSYSSYSYEQYF	TGTGCCAGCAGTTACTCATCCTACTCCTACGAGCAGTACTTC
NA	TRBJ2-7	TRBV7-2	TRBD2	CASSLRSGSGLDEQYF	TGTGCCAGCAGCTTACGTAGCGGGAGCGGTCTAGACGAGCAGTACTTC
few	TRBJ2-2	TRBV6-5	TRBD1	CASNIQGASTGELFF	TGTGCCAGCAACATACAGGGGGCCTCGACCGGGGAGCTGTTTTTT
medium-sized	TRBJ2-7	TRBV11-2	TRBD1	CASSTDRDEQYF	TGTGCCAGCAGCACAGACAGGGACGAGCAGTACTTC
NA	TRBJ1-2	TRBV6-5	TRBD1	CASRPTPTGTYGYTF	TGTGCCAGCAGACCTACCCCGACAGGGACCTATGGCTACACCTTC
NA	TRBJ2-1	TRBV2	NA	CASSDYQGLAYNEQFF	TGTGCCAGCAGTGACTACCAGGGCCTCGCCTACAATGAGCAGTTCTTC
medium-sized	TRBJ2-7	TRBV16	TRBD2	CASSHRREAGQYF	TGTGCCAGCAGCCATCGGCGGGAGGCGGGGCAGTACTTC
NA	TRBJ2-2	TRBV2	TRBD2	CASSEGLAGSGELFF	TGTGCCAGCAGTGAAGGGCTAGCGGGATCCGGGGAGCTGTTTTTT
few	TRBJ1-5	TRBV10-2	TRBD1	CASRSGQGSGQPQHF	TGCGCCAGCAGATCCGGACAGGGAAGTGGTCAGCCCCAGCATTTT
NA	TRBJ2-1	TRBV6-8	TRBD2	CASSYRLAGSYNEQFF	TGTGCCAGCAGTTACCGTCTAGCGGGAAGCTACAATGAGCAGTTCTTC
NA	TRBJ2-1	TRBV5-1	TRBD2	CASRRREGHNEQFF	TGCGCCAGCAGGAGGCGGGAGGGCCACAATGAGCAGTTCTTC
NA	TRBJ2-6	TRBV30	NA	CAWSRGGSGANVLTF	TGTGCCTGGAGTCGAGGGGGCTCTGGGGCCAACGTCCTGACTTTC
NA	TRBJ2-1	TRBV19	NA	CASSRGRNHNEQFF	TGTGCCAGTAGTCGGGGGCGTAACCACAATGAGCAGTTCTTC
NA	TRBJ2-2	TRBV28	NA	CASTEGNTGELFF	TGTGCCAGCACCGAGGGGAACACCGGGGAGCTGTTTTTT
NA	TRBJ2-5	TRBV27	NA	CASSSRFYERYF	TGTGCCAGCAGCTCCCGATTCTACGAGCGGTACTTC
NA	TRBJ2-5	TRBV19	TRBD1	CASRRTGAQETQYF	TGTGCCAGTAGAAGGACAGGGGCCCAAGAGACCCAGTACTTC
NA	TRBJ1-3	TRBV14	NA	CASSQDLVMGDSGNTIYF	TGTGCCAGCAGCCAAGATCTGGTAATGGGAGACTCTGGAAACACCATATATTTT
NA	TRBJ1-2	TRBV12-5	TRBD1	CASGLAGTGKRNYGYTF	TGTGCTAGTGGTTTGGCCGGGACAGGGAAAAGGAACTATGGCTACACCTTC
NA	TRBJ2-3	TRBV7-2	TRBD2	CASSRSGIGDTQYF	TGTGCCAGCAGCCGTAGCGGGATTGGGGATACGCAGTATTTT
NA	TRBJ2-6	TRBV5-1	TRBD2	CTSSSLGLAGSGANVLTF	TGCACCAGCAGCTCCCTCGGACTAGCCGGCTCTGGGGCCAACGTCCTGACTTTC
few	TRBJ1-2	TRBV19	TRBD1	CASSRQWTGETYGYTF	TGTGCCAGTAGTAGGCAATGGACAGGGGAAACTTATGGCTACACCTTC
few	TRBJ2-1	TRBV7-8	TRBD2	CASSLAVAGEVEQFF	TGTGCCAGCAGCTTGGCGGTAGCGGGAGAGGTTGAGCAGTTCTTC
medium-sized	TRBJ2-1	TRBV4-1	NA	CASSQDVGNNEQFF	TGCGCCAGCAGCCAAGACGTGGGGAACAATGAGCAGTTCTTC
few	TRBJ2-1	TRBV7-9	TRBD2	CASSMGLAGTYNEQFF	TGTGCCAGCAGCATGGGACTAGCGGGGACCTACAATGAGCAGTTCTTC
NA	TRBJ2-5	TRBV6-5	TRBD1	CASSPNGQGVETQYF	TGTGCCAGCAGTCCTAATGGACAGGGAGTGGAGACCCAGTACTTC
NA	TRBJ1-5	TRBV5-6	NA	CASSLDNQPQHF	TGTGCCAGCAGCTTGGATAATCAGCCCCAGCATTTT
NA	TRBJ1-1	TRBV5-1	NA	CASSWQPDKNTEAFF	TGCGCCAGCAGTTGGCAGCCGGACAAGAACACTGAAGCTTTCTTT
NA	TRBJ2-1	TRBV7-9	TRBD1	CASSLQQGRGEQFF	TGTGCCAGCAGCCTGCAACAGGGGAGAGGTGAGCAGTTCTTC
NA	TRBJ2-7	TRBV28	NA	CASSSTANSYEQYF	TGTGCCAGCAGTTCGACAGCCAACTCCTACGAGCAGTACTTC
few	TRBJ2-3	TRBV10-1	NA	CASSESGGFRTQYF	TGCGCCAGCAGTGAGTCAGGAGGGTTTAGGACGCAGTATTTT
few	TRBJ1-2	TRBV30	TRBD1	CAWSTGTGGDGYTF	TGTGCCTGGAGTACCGGGACAGGTGGGGATGGCTACACCTTC
NA	TRBJ1-2	TRBV2	NA	CASTLETGHYGYTF	TGTGCCAGCACGCTGGAGACAGGCCACTATGGCTACACCTTC
NA	TRBJ2-7	TRBV5-5	NA	CASSPGGSSYEQYF	TGTGCCAGCAGCCCCGGCGGAAGCTCCTACGAGCAGTACTTC
NA	TRBJ2-7	TRBV2	TRBD2	CARGTSGRSEQYF	TGTGCCAGAGGGACTAGCGGGAGGAGCGAGCAGTACTTC
few	TRBJ1-3	TRBV6-1	NA	CASSPSRRGNTIYF	TGTGCCAGCAGTCCGTCAAGGAGAGGAAACACCATATATTTT
medium-sized	TRBJ2-7	TRBV5-4	TRBD2	CASSLAGGHYEQYF	TGTGCCAGCAGCTTGGCGGGAGGCCACTACGAGCAGTACTTC